These 30 T cell receptor beta chains were all obtained from the same sample, sequenced in a study of T cells in Graves' hyperthyroidism and ophthalmopathy. Amplified TCR beta CDR3 regions came from RNA transcripts. With the HTBI primer set, the TCR CDR3 went through a first round of RT-PCR. TCRdb reanalysed the multiplex PCR reads using MiXCR and keeps one entry per CDR3 protein. The table shows about 590,000 distinct CDR3 sequences, with around a sixth occurring only once. Sequenced sample: blood. These TCRs come from a woman aged 25 to 45 with Graves' hyperthyroidism.

The J gene is TRBJ2-3, the V gene TRBV11-2; 9 bases match TRBD2. CDR1 is SGHAT, CDR2 FQNNGV, per germline. This CDR3 region has 14 residues. The J segment lost 5 bases and the V segment lost 5 bases, leaving 5 bases of the junction unmatched. This CDR3 reads CASSNSGGGDTQYF. DNA of the CDR3: TGTGCCAGCAGCAATAGCGGGGGCGGAGATACGCAGTATTTT.

At least ten counts were recorded for this clonotype. This chain connects TRBV6-1 to TRBJ2-7; TRBD1 agrees at 8 bases. The CDR3 has 16 amino acids. CDR1 and CDR2 (germline): MNHNS, SASEGT. The J segment lost 1 base and the V segment lost 3 bases, leaving 8 bases of the junction unmatched. The CDR3 loop is CASSDPGTGGSYEQYF. CDR3 coding DNA: TGTGCCAGCAGTGACCCCGGGACAGGAGGATCCTACGAGCAGTACTTC.

The sample holds many counts of this clonotype. V gene TRBV13 combines with J gene TRBJ2-5; D ambiguous. This CDR3 is 16 amino acids long. With 6 bases removed from V and 5 bases from J, the gap between germline ends came to 22 bases. Germline loops: CDR1 PRHDT, CDR2 FYEKMQ (reference sequence). CDR3: CASSKGRRGRHETQYF. DNA for the CDR3: TGTGCCAGCAGTAAAGGACGGAGAGGTAGACACGAGACCCAGTACTTC.

The sample holds many counts of this clonotype. This rearrangement joins TRBV2 to TRBJ2-1, with D unclear. Trimming left V 0 bases short and J 9 bases short, with 9 bases between. Germline V gives CDR1 SNHLY, CDR2 FYNNEI. CDR3 length equals 13 residues. This CDR3 reads CASSEAGLGEQFF. The DNA of the CDR3 is TGTGCCAGCAGTGAAGCGGGCTTGGGTGAGCAGTTCTTC.

This clonotype came up many times. The genes are TRBV5-1 and TRBJ2-7; D might be TRBD1 (6 bases). V lost 4 bases to trimming and J lost 6 bases, with 26 bases between them. Germline V gene lookup returns CDR1 SGHRS and CDR2 YFSETQ. There are 17 residues in the CDR3. This chain's CDR3 is CASSLPEGDAQSLEQYF. Here the CDR3 DNA reads TGCGCCAGCAGCCTTCCTGAGGGGGACGCCCAATCCCTCGAGCAGTACTTC.

This clonotype was counted at least ten times. The genes are TRBV20-1 and TRBJ2-7; D not resolved. This CDR3 has 14 residues. The V end was cut by 1 base, the J end by 0 bases, with 10 bases between. In germline, CDR1 is DFQATT, CDR2 SNEGSKA (reference sequence). CDR3 amino acids: CSARGELTSYEQYF. The CDR3, as DNA: TGCAGTGCTAGAGGGGAACTAACCTCCTACGAGCAGTACTTC.

This clonotype was seen ten or more times. CDR3 sequence reads: CASSFGAHTGELFF. In DNA form, the CDR3 reads TGTGCCAGCAGTTTCGGGGCACACACCGGGGAGCTGTTTTTT. The chain uses TRBV12-3 or TRBV12-4 and TRBJ2-2, with D perhaps assigned TRBD1 or TRBD2 (5 bases each). The CDR3 covers 14 residues. Between the trimmed V and J ends, which lost 3 bases and 3 bases, there was a span of 8 bases.

This clonotype was seen a handful of times. This sequence joins TRBV18 and TRBJ2-1, with 7 bases fitting TRBD2. The CDR3 covers 18 residues. V shed 0 bases and J 4 bases; nucleotides not matched to a gene: 12. Germline assignment: CDR1 KGHSH and CDR2 LQKENI. The chain's CDR3 is CASSPPIQEREKYNEQFF. CDR3 DNA: TGTGCCAGCTCACCACCGATTCAAGAGCGGGAAAAGTACAATGAGCAGTTCTTC.

The genes are TRBV28 and TRBJ2-1, with D tentatively TRBD2 (6 bases). Germline lookup yields CDR1 MDHEN and CDR2 SYDVKM. This CDR3 spans 16 amino acids. Trimming shortened V by 4 bases and J by 9 bases, and 22 bases separated the two germline ends. The CDR3 DNA follows: TGTGCCAGCAGTTCCCCGTGGGAGGTACCCCACAGTGAGCAGTTCTTC. This encodes CASSSPWEVPHSEQFF.

This clonotype was seen at least ten times. CDR3 residues: CASSKMQETQYF. In DNA, the CDR3 is TGCGCCAGCAGCAAGATGCAAGAGACCCAGTACTTC. This chain joins TRBV5-1 and TRBJ2-5; D is unresolved. V was trimmed by 4 bases and J by 2 bases, leaving 6 bases between them. Germline loops: CDR1 SGHRS, CDR2 YFSETQ. This CDR3 region has 12 residues.

This clonotype has a count of ten or more. The gene calls are TRBV29-1 and TRBJ2-5, with D perhaps TRBD2 (7 bases). This CDR3 region has 13 residues. Germline-derived CDR1 and CDR2 are SQVTM and ANQGSEA. Trimming removed 3 bases from V and 5 bases from J, with 13 bases in between. The CDR3 sequence: CSVDGGLLETQYF. CDR3 bases: TGCAGCGTTGACGGGGGGCTCTTGGAGACCCAGTACTTC.

This clonotype came up many times. V and J are TRBV2 and TRBJ1-4; D is undetermined. Trimming removed 6 bases from V and 5 bases from J, with 10 bases in between. Germline-derived CDR1 and CDR2 are SNHLY and FYNNEI. There are 13 residues in the CDR3. The CDR3 sequence is CASRSQLNEKLFF. The CDR3 coding sequence is TGTGCCAGCAGATCGCAACTAAATGAAAAACTGTTTTTT.

This clonotype has a count of ten or more. DNA of the CDR3: TGTGCCTGGAGTGGACTAGCGGCCACAGATACGCAGTATTTT. This codes for CAWSGLAATDTQYF. This chain connects TRBV30 to TRBJ2-3; TRBD2 matches at 9 bases. The CDR3 length is 14 residues. CDR1 is GTSNPN and CDR2 is SVGIG in the germline V gene (reference sequence). Trimming removed 1 base from V and 2 bases from J; junction bases left unmatched: 1.

This clonotype was observed at least ten times. The CDR3 loop reads CASSPGHPDEQYF. DNA of the CDR3: TGTGCCAGCAGCCCGGGACACCCCGATGAGCAGTACTTC. The gene calls are TRBV14 and TRBJ2-7; a weak D match, TRBD1 (6 bases). CDR3 size: 13 residues. The V gene lost 4 bases and the J gene lost 7 bases, with 14 bases spanning the gap. Germline V gene data show CDR1 as SGHDN and CDR2 as FVKESK.

For this clonotype: This could be a read error, since a much larger clone is one nucleotide away. The rearrangement links TRBV11-1 to TRBJ2-7; possible D gene TRBD1, 5 bases. Germline V gene data show CDR1 as SGHAT and CDR2 as FQDESV (reference sequence). The CDR3 is 13 amino acids. Trimming cost V 9 bases and J 3 bases, with 15 bases left between them. CDR3 amino acids: CARSPGFIYEQYF. CDR3 nucleotide sequence: TGTGCCAGAAGCCCAGGGTTTATCTACGAGCAGTACTTC.

This sequence joins TRBV15 and TRBJ2-7, with 9 nucleotides matching TRBD1. After removal of 7 bases from V and 3 bases from J, the junction contained 4 bases not matched to a gene. CDR3 length: 13 residues. CDR1 and CDR2 (germline): LNHNV, YYDKDF (reference sequence). CDR3: CATTLDRGYEQYF. The CDR3 DNA reads TGTGCCACCACATTGGACAGGGGCTACGAGCAGTACTTC.

This clonotype was counted a few times. CDR3 DNA: TGTGCCAGCACAAACGACGGGGACAATTATGGCTACACCTTC. Amino acids: CASTNDGDNYGYTF. The genes are TRBV5-5 and TRBJ1-2, with D perhaps matching TRBD1 (6 bases). Trimming removed 6 bases at V and 5 bases at J, with 17 bases between. The CDR3 is 14 residues long. The germline gives CDR1 SGHKS, CDR2 YYEKEE (reference sequence).

This clonotype was found a few times. The chain uses TRBV28 and TRBJ1-1; 11 bases line up with TRBD1. Germline assignment: CDR1 MDHEN and CDR2 SYDVKM. J lost 8 bases, V lost 3 bases, and 2 bases had no gene match. The CDR3 length is 13 residues. CDR3 DNA: TGTGCCAGCAGTTTGGACAGGGGGCGGGAAGCTTTCTTT. Translating it yields CASSLDRGREAFF.

The chain has TRBV27 and TRBJ2-1, with 12 bases fitting TRBD2. The CDR3 totals 15 residues. Germline V CDR1 and CDR2: MNHEY, SMNVEV (reference sequence). Germline trimming cut 8 bases from V and 7 bases from J; bases unmatched to any gene: 9. Here the CDR3 DNA reads TGTGCCAGCGGACTAGCGGGATCGCGGTCGAATGAGCAGTTCTTC. It specifies CASGLAGSRSNEQFF.

The rearrangement links TRBV7-9 to TRBJ1-1; D gene unclear. The CDR3 sequence is 15 residues long. Germline V gene lookup returns CDR1 SEHNR and CDR2 FQNEAQ (reference sequence). The V end was cut by 5 bases, the J end by 5 bases, with 18 bases between. The CDR3 DNA reads as TGTGCCAGCAGCCCCCAGACCGTGCTGACTACTGAAGCTTTCTTT. Protein: CASSPQTVLTTEAFF.

This clonotype was detected many times. The J gene is TRBJ2-5, the V gene TRBV3-1; D unresolved. V was trimmed by 1 base and J by 5 bases, leaving 11 bases between them. Germline V gene lookup returns CDR1 LGHDT and CDR2 YNNKEL (reference sequence). The CDR3 length is 14 residues. The CDR3 DNA is TGTGCCAGCAGCCAAGTCAACGGGTTGGAGACCCAGTACTTC. Amino acid sequence: CASSQVNGLETQYF.

This clonotype was detected ten times or more. J is TRBJ2-1 and V is TRBV27, with 10 bases fitting TRBD2. With V trimmed by 8 bases and J by 5 bases, 9 bases remained unmatched. Germline V gives CDR1 MNHEY, CDR2 SMNVEV (reference sequence). This CDR3 is 15 amino acids long. The CDR3 protein is CASRNSGRPNNEQFF. CDR3 in DNA: TGTGCCAGCCGGAATAGCGGGAGGCCAAACAATGAGCAGTTCTTC.

The sample holds many counts of this clonotype. V usage is TRBV28 and J usage is TRBJ2-7; possible D gene TRBD2, 6 bases. Trimming removed 2 bases from V and 3 bases from J, with 14 bases in between. Germline V lookup: CDR1 MDHEN, CDR2 SYDVKM. The CDR3 covers 15 residues. DNA of the CDR3: TGTGCCAGCAGTTTAGACCTAGCGCTCCTCTACGAGCAGTACTTC. Protein product: CASSLDLALLYEQYF.

This clonotype was found many times. The rearrangement links TRBV6-1 to TRBJ2-1, with 8 bases identical to TRBD2. V was clipped by 6 bases and J by 4 bases; unmatched bases: 23. Germline V CDR1 and CDR2: MNHNS, SASEGT. This CDR3 has 20 amino acids. CDR3 sequence (DNA): TGTGCCAGCAGGACTCCTGGACTAGCATCGGCAACGGCCCTATACAATGAGCAGTTCTTC. This encodes CASRTPGLASATALYNEQFF.

This clonotype was observed many times. The chain links TRBV11-1 to TRBJ2-5; possible D gene TRBD1, 5 bases. CDR1 SGHAT and CDR2 FQDESV come from the germline V gene (reference sequence). The CDR3 contains 16 residues. With 0 bases removed from V and 0 bases from J, the gap between germline ends came to 11 bases. CDR3 in DNA: TGTGCCAGCAGCTTAGCAACGCGACAGTACCAAGAGACCCAGTACTTC. It is translated as CASSLATRQYQETQYF.

The table lists this clonotype with a few counts. In DNA, the CDR3 is TGTGCCAGCAGTGGGACAGGGACAAACATTCAGTACTTC. This codes for CASSGTGTNIQYF. The chain couples TRBV2 to TRBJ2-4, with TRBD1 identical over 8 bases. V gave up 4 bases and J gave up 6 bases; unmatched junction bases: 2. Germline values: CDR1 SNHLY, CDR2 FYNNEI. This CDR3 has 13 residues.

This clonotype was seen ten or more times. This sequence joins TRBV5-1 and TRBJ2-3; possibly TRBD2 for D (6 bases). Germline CDR1 and CDR2: SGHRS and YFSETQ. V was pared by 8 bases and J by 3 bases, with 13 bases between. CDR3 size: 13 residues. The chain's CDR3 is CASGTGVTDTQYF. CDR3 sequence (DNA): TGCGCCAGTGGGACGGGAGTTACAGATACGCAGTATTTT.

This clonotype was recorded at least ten times. V usage is TRBV7-9 and J usage is TRBJ2-1; 13 bases map to TRBD2. Germline assignment: CDR1 SEHNR and CDR2 FQNEAQ (reference sequence). J gave up 9 bases and V 7 bases, and 6 bases lay outside the gene matches. This CDR3 has 14 residues. For the CDR3, the DNA is TGTGCCAGCAACGGACTAGCGGGAGAGGCTGAGCAGTTCTTC. Protein: CASNGLAGEAEQFF.

A word on this clonotype: At one boundary the junction diverges from the germline segment, which might be a read error. The chain joins TRBV4-1 to TRBJ1-5, with TRBD1 matching 7 bases. This CDR3 comprises 18 residues. CDR1 MGHRA and CDR2 YSYEKL come from the germline V gene. CDR3: CASSQAWTGRYSSQPQHF. As DNA, the CDR3 is TGCGCCAGCAGCCAAGCCTGGACAGGACGATATAGCAGTCAGCCCCAGCATTTT.

Many counts were recorded for this clonotype. The chain links TRBV7-2 to TRBJ2-5, with 14 bases lining up with TRBD2. CDR3 length: 16 residues. From germline, CDR1 is SGHTA and CDR2 FQGNSA. Trimming removed 5 bases from V and 5 bases from J; junction bases left unmatched: 7. For the CDR3, the DNA is TGTGCCAGCAGCCCCCGACTAGCGGGAGGGGGGGAGACCCAGTACTTC. Translated, it gives CASSPRLAGGGETQYF.